This is a list of T cell receptor beta chains from one sample in a study of blood T cell repertoires in COVID-19. The repertoire was sequenced with immunoSEQ multiplex PCR; TCRdb's copy has only in-frame clones and lacks some. The data hold 280,000 or so clones, with around nine tenths observed a single time. Sequencing was carried out using peripheral blood. The receptor set was obtained from a woman aged 55 to 70 with acute or convalescent COVID-19. The CDR3 runs from the conserved cysteine through the conserved F or W. The D gene is left open where the match is weak. Expanded clones are given a class, and other clones once, few, many or no size at all.

D | size | J | length | V | CDR3 | DNA
. | once | TRBJ2-1 | 15 | TRBV18 | CASSPGGTTYNEQFF | TGTGCCAGCTCACCAGGAGGGACCACCTACAATGAGCAGTTCTTC
. | . | TRBJ1-1 | 13 | TRBV19 | CASSIVAGREAFF | TGTGCCAGTAGTATAGTAGCCGGGAGAGAAGCTTTCTTT
. | . | TRBJ2-4 | 13 | TRBV6-2/TRBV6-3 | CASSSRAKNIQYF | TGTGCCAGCAGCAGCCGGGCCAAAAACATTCAGTACTTC
TRBD2 | . | TRBJ2-7 | 13 | TRBV9 | CASSLGLVGEQYF | TGTGCCAGCAGCCTCGGACTAGTAGGCGAGCAGTACTTC
. | . | TRBJ1-2 | 13 | TRBV5-1 | CASSLDREYGYTF | TGCGCCAGCAGCTTGGACAGGGAGTATGGCTACACCTTC
. | few | TRBJ2-7 | 15 | TRBV28 | CASSSPGQGRYEQYF | TGTGCCAGCAGTTCCCCCGGGCAGGGTAGATACGAGCAGTACTTC
. | few | TRBJ2-1 | 15 | TRBV27 | CASRAGQSSYNEQFF | TGTGCCAGCAGGGCGGGACAGAGCTCCTACAATGAGCAGTTCTTC
TRBD1 | . | TRBJ1-2 | 12 | TRBV29-1 | CSVRDRGDGYTF | TGCAGCGTGAGGGACAGGGGAGATGGCTACACCTTC
TRBD1 | . | TRBJ1-1 | 16 | TRBV29-1 | CSVEGQGGNMNTEAFF | TGCAGCGTTGAGGGGCAGGGGGGTAACATGAACACTGAAGCTTTCTTT
. | . | TRBJ1-3 | 16 | TRBV18 | CASSATEAGSGNTIYF | TGTGCCAGCTCAGCCACCGAAGCAGGGTCTGGAAACACCATATATTTT
. | . | TRBJ2-7 | 13 | TRBV11-2 | CASSLDTSYEQYF | TGTGCCAGCAGCTTAGATACCAGCTACGAGCAGTACTTC
TRBD2 | . | TRBJ2-3 | 11 | TRBV30 | CAWGLADTQYF | TGTGCCTGGGGACTAGCCGATACGCAGTATTTT
. | once | TRBJ2-3 | 12 | TRBV25-1 | CASGSNTDTQYF | TGTGCCAGCGGCTCGAACACAGATACGCAGTATTTT
. | . | TRBJ2-5 | 15 | TRBV5-1 | CASSGRPADQETQYF | TGCGCCAGCAGCGGTCGGCCAGCGGACCAAGAGACCCAGTACTTC
TRBD2 | . | TRBJ2-1 | 17 | TRBV5-7 | CASSPWTSRSFPDEQFF | TGTGCCAGCAGCCCCTGGACTAGCAGGAGTTTCCCCGATGAGCAGTTCTTC
TRBD1 | . | TRBJ1-1 | 14 | TRBV9 | CASSARTGGTEAFF | TGTGCCAGCAGCGCTCGGACAGGGGGCACTGAAGCTTTCTTT
. | . | TRBJ1-3 | 16 | TRBV7-9 | CASSLGAGNSGNTIYF | TGTGCCAGCAGCTTGGGGGCAGGGAACTCTGGAAACACCATATATTTT
TRBD2 | . | TRBJ2-7 | 13 | TRBV12-3/TRBV12-4 | CASSGGFGYEQYF | TGTGCCAGCAGCGGGGGGTTTGGCTACGAGCAGTACTTC
. | . | TRBJ1-1 | 13 | TRBV12-3/TRBV12-4 | CASTQGGDTEAFF | TGTGCCAGCACCCAGGGAGGGGACACTGAAGCTTTCTTT
. | . | TRBJ2-4 | 14 | TRBV21-1 | CASKGQGPKNIQYF | TGTGCCAGCAAGGGACAGGGACCCAAAAACATTCAGTACTTC
. | . | TRBJ2-7 | 15 | TRBV7-2 | CASSSFREIPYEQYF | TGTGCCAGCAGCTCCTTCAGGGAAATACCCTACGAGCAGTACTTC
. | hyperexpanded | TRBJ2-7 | 13 | TRBV27 | CASGPRDSYEQYF | TGTGCCAGCGGCCCGAGGGACTCCTACGAGCAGTACTTC
. | once | TRBJ1-5 | 15 | TRBV6-2/TRBV6-3 | CASSYSGGAMGPQHF | TGTGCCAGCAGTTACTCAGGCGGGGCCATGGGGCCCCAGCATTTT
TRBD1 | once | TRBJ2-1 | 17 | TRBV7-2 | CASSPSSGTGGSSAQFF | TGTGCCAGCAGCCCCAGTTCCGGGACAGGGGGCTCCTCAGCGCAGTTCTTC
. | . | TRBJ2-2 | 16 | TRBV7-2 | CASSPRGGANTGELFF | TGTGCCAGCAGCCCCCGAGGTGGAGCGAACACCGGGGAGCTGTTTTTT
. | . | TRBJ2-7 | 14 | TRBV7-3 | CASAKGSPPYEQYF | TGTGCCAGCGCAAAAGGGAGCCCACCCTACGAGCAGTACTTC
. | . | TRBJ1-5 | 14 | TRBV28 | CASSHREWIQPQHF | TGTGCCAGCAGCCACAGGGAGTGGATTCAGCCCCAGCATTTT
TRBD2 | . | TRBJ2-7 | 15 | TRBV5-1 | CASTNKAGGPREQYF | TGCGCCAGCACCAACAAAGCGGGGGGGCCCCGCGAGCAGTACTTC
. | few | TRBJ1-5 | 16 | TRBV3-1/TRBV3-2 | CASSQGPQERNQPQHF | TGTGCCAGCAGCCAAGGCCCGCAGGAACGTAATCAGCCCCAGCATTTT
TRBD1 | once | TRBJ2-7 | 15 | TRBV11-2 | CASSFAGTATYEQYF | TGTGCCAGCAGCTTTGCAGGGACAGCCACCTACGAGCAGTACTTC
TRBD2 | . | TRBJ2-7 | 17 | TRBV4-3 | CASSQEHTSGETYEQYF | TGCGCCAGCAGCCAAGAACACACTAGCGGGGAGACCTACGAGCAGTACTTC
TRBD2 | . | TRBJ2-1 | 13 | TRBV6-5 | CASRGGSYNEQFF | TGTGCCAGCAGGGGAGGGAGCTACAATGAGCAGTTCTTC
. | . | TRBJ2-7 | 14 | TRBV7-2 | CASSLVGGSHEQYF | TGTGCCAGCAGCTTAGTGGGAGGTTCCCACGAGCAGTACTTC
. | . | TRBJ2-2 | 13 | TRBV7-3 | CASCTGPTGELFF | TGTGCCAGCTGTACAGGACCCACCGGGGAGCTGTTTTTT
TRBD1 | . | TRBJ2-5 | 15 | TRBV28 | CASRGRTGYQETQYF | TGTGCCAGCAGAGGGCGGACAGGGTACCAAGAGACCCAGTACTTC
. | . | TRBJ2-7 | 13 | TRBV27 | CASSNGGPYEQYF | TGTGCCAGCAGTAACGGGGGGCCCTACGAGCAGTACTTC
TRBD1 | . | TRBJ1-1 | 16 | TRBV5-4 | CASSLDRGGSFTEAFF | TGTGCCAGCAGCTTGGACAGGGGAGGTTCTTTCACTGAAGCTTTCTTT
. | . | TRBJ2-1 | 12 | TRBV10-2 | CASEGVHNEQFF | TGCGCCAGCGAGGGGGTCCACAATGAGCAGTTCTTC
TRBD1 | . | TRBJ1-6 | 18 | TRBV19 | CASSIELAGTGYLSPLHF | TGTGCCAGTAGTATAGAACTCGCCGGGACAGGGTACTTGTCACCCCTCCACTTT
. | . | TRBJ1-1 | 16 | TRBV2 | CASSEEFGGPNTEAFF | TGTGCCAGCAGTGAAGAGTTCGGGGGGCCGAACACTGAAGCTTTCTTT
TRBD2 | . | TRBJ2-7 | 15 | TRBV7-9 | CASSLAAAGGYEQYF | TGTGCCAGCAGTTTAGCGGCAGCGGGGGGTTACGAGCAGTACTTC
TRBD1 | . | TRBJ2-7 | 14 | TRBV5-4 | CASSLVQGAYEQYF | TGTGCCAGCAGCTTGGTCCAGGGGGCTTACGAGCAGTACTTC
. | . | TRBJ1-5 | 15 | TRBV5-8 | CASSFYIGGNQPQHF | TGTGCCAGCAGCTTTTATATAGGGGGCAATCAGCCCCAGCATTTT
. | . | TRBJ1-1 | 12 | TRBV28 | CASREVNTEAFF | TGTGCCTCCCGAGAGGTGAACACTGAAGCTTTCTTT
. | . | TRBJ2-1 | 18 | TRBV12-2 | CASRPSDPGLWRGSEQFF | TGTGCAAGTCGCCCATCGGACCCTGGACTTTGGCGGGGCTCTGAGCAGTTCTTC
TRBD1 | . | TRBJ1-2 | 16 | TRBV10-3 | CAISESVGTGVYGYTF | TGTGCCATCAGTGAGTCGGTAGGGACAGGGGTCTATGGCTACACCTTC
. | . | TRBJ1-2 | 12 | TRBV6-2/TRBV6-3 | CASSYSGVGYTF | TGTGCCAGCAGTTACTCGGGCGTGGGCTACACCTTC
TRBD1 | . | TRBJ2-7 | 16 | TRBV4-1 | CASSQVLGRGQGEQYF | TGCGCCAGCAGCCAAGTATTGGGCAGGGGGCAGGGCGAGCAGTACTTC
TRBD1 | . | TRBJ1-2 | 14 | TRBV7-2 | CASSPGQGAEGYTF | TGTGCCAGCAGCCCGGGACAGGGGGCCGAGGGCTACACCTTC
. | . | TRBJ2-1 | 17 | TRBV4-3 | CASSQDLRKSSYNEQFF | TGCGCCAGCAGCCAAGATCTGAGGAAGAGCTCCTACAATGAGCAGTTCTTC
. | . | TRBJ1-2 | 16 | TRBV10-3 | CAISDREPPILYGYTF | TGTGCCATCAGTGATCGGGAGCCCCCAATCCTCTATGGCTACACCTTC
TRBD1 | few | TRBJ1-5 | 16 | TRBV24-1 | CATSDTGQGDNQPQHF | TGTGCCACCAGTGACACGGGACAGGGGGACAATCAGCCCCAGCATTTT
TRBD1 | . | TRBJ1-4 | 16 | TRBV15 | CATSDLPGQTNEKLFF | TGTGCCACCAGCGACCTTCCGGGACAGACTAATGAAAAACTGTTTTTT